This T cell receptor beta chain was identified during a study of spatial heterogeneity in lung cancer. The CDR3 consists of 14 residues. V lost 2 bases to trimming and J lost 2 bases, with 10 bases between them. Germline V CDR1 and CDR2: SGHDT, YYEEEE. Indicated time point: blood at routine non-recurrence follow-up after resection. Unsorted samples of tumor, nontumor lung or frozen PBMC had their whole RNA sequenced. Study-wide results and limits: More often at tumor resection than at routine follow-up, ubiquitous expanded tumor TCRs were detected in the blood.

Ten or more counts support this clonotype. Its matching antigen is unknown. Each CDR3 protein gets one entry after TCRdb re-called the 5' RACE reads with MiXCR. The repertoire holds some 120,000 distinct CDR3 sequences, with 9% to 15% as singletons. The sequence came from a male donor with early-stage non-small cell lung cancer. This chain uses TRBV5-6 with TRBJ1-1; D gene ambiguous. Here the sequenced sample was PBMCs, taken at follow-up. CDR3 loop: CASSLGLGNTEAFF. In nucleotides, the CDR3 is TGTGCCAGCAGCTTAGGGCTCGGTAACACTGAAGCTTTCTTT. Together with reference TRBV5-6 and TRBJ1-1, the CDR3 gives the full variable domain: DAGVTQSPTHLIKTRGQQVTLRCSPKSGHDTVSWYQQALGQGPQFIFQYYEEEERQRGNFPDRFSGHQFPNYSSELNVNALLLGDSALYLCASSLGLGNTEAFFGQGTRLTVV.